One sample yielded the 18 T cell receptor beta chains listed below, sequenced in a study of blood T cell repertoires in COVID-19. Sequenced by immunoSEQ multiplex PCR; TCRdb stores in-frame clones only, minus some. The table lists roughly 120,000 clones, 85% of them singletons. Sequenced input: peripheral blood. The receptor source for this set is a human donor in a cohort sampled during active COVID-19.

A few counts support this clone. V is TRBV15 and J is TRBJ1-3, with 7 bases lining up with TRBD1. This CDR3 contains 14 residues. V lost 5 bases and J lost 2; bases outside the gene matches: 3. Germline lookup yields CDR1 LNHNV and CDR2 YYDKDF (reference sequence). The chain's CDR3 is CATSQDRAGNTIYF. The CDR3 DNA reads TGTGCCACCAGCCAAGACAGGGCTGGAAACACCATATATTTT.

This chain uses TRBV6-5 with TRBJ1-2; 9 bases align to TRBD1. This CDR3 spans 14 amino acids. The V gene end was trimmed by 6 bases and the J gene end by 7 bases; junction bases not matched to a gene: 9. Germline V gene data show CDR1 as MNHEY and CDR2 as SVGAGI. CDR3 protein: CASSRDRELVGYTF. The CDR3 DNA sequence: TGTGCCAGCAGCCGGGACAGGGAGCTCGTTGGCTACACCTTC.

The chain links TRBV29-1 to TRBJ1-2; 7 bases fit TRBD1. The length of the CDR3 is 13 residues. Germline CDR1 SQVTM, CDR2 ANQGSEA. The J segment lost 5 bases and the V segment lost 6 bases, leaving 9 bases of the junction unmatched. As DNA, the CDR3 is TGCAGCGTGTCGACAGGGCCCGGGTATGGCTACACCTTC. It translates to CSVSTGPGYGYTF.

V usage is TRBV5-1 and J usage is TRBJ2-1; 12 bases are shared with TRBD2. The CDR3 has 15 residues. CDR1 and CDR2 (germline): SGHRS, YFSETQ. The ends lost 4 bases at V and 2 bases at J; junction bases unmatched: 1. The DNA of the CDR3 is TGCGCCAGCAGCGCTAGCGGGGGGGCCTACAATGAGCAGTTCTTC. It specifies CASSASGGAYNEQFF.

The V call is TRBV19, the J call TRBJ2-4, with D tentatively TRBD1 (5 bases). The CDR3 spans 12 residues. The germline V gene has CDR1 LNHDA and CDR2 SQIVND (reference sequence). V was clipped by 7 bases and J by 3 bases, with 7 bases between them. The CDR3 spells CASTQGKNIQYF. The CDR3 DNA follows: TGTGCCAGTACCCAGGGCAAAAACATTCAGTACTTC.

This chain links TRBV14 with TRBJ1-1, with unresolved D. The CDR3 is made up of 13 amino acids. Trimming shortened V by 4 bases and J by 11 bases, and 17 bases separated the two germline ends. The germline V gene has CDR1 SGHDN and CDR2 FVKESK. Here the CDR3 DNA reads TGTGCCAGCAGCCCCCCCCTGACTGGTCGGGCTTTCTTT. Translated: CASSPPLTGRAFF.

The V and J genes are TRBV5-1 and TRBJ1-4; TRBD1 matches at 7 bases. The ends lost 1 base at V and 5 bases at J; junction bases unmatched: 8. The CDR3 covers 16 residues. Germline-derived CDR1 and CDR2 are SGHRS and YFSETQ. CDR3: CASSLMSGGGNEKLFF. In nucleotides, the CDR3 is TGCGCCAGCAGCTTGATGTCAGGGGGTGGGAATGAAAAACTGTTTTTT. Based on the CDR3 plus reference TRBV5-1 and TRBJ1-4, the full variable domain is KAGVTQTPRYLIKTRGQQVTLSCSPISGHRSVSWYQQTPGQGLQFLFEYFSETQRNKGNFPGRFSGRQFSNSRSEMNVSTLELGDSALYLCASSLMSGGGNEKLFFGSGTQLSVL.

This clone has just one count. The genes are TRBV7-9 and TRBJ1-2; tentative D call: TRBD1 (5 bases). The CDR3 consists of 15 residues. Germline V CDR1 and CDR2: SEHNR, FQNEAQ (reference sequence). V lost 0 bases, J lost 8 bases, and 16 bases lay in between. CDR3 loop: CASSLAAVQGYGYTF. CDR3 nucleotide sequence: TGTGCCAGCAGCTTAGCGGCCGTGCAGGGATACGGCTACACCTTC.

The chain couples TRBV15 to TRBJ1-4, with 7 nucleotides matching TRBD1. Germline V gene sequence: CDR1 LNHNV, CDR2 YYDKDF (reference sequence). J gave up 7 bases and V 3 bases, and 8 bases lay outside the gene matches. This CDR3 spans 15 amino acids. CDR3 in DNA: TGTGCCACCAGCAGTCGGAGGGGGCTGGGTGAAAAACTGTTTTTT. Protein: CATSSRRGLGEKLFF.

The rearrangement uses TRBV6-5 and TRBJ2-3; the match to TRBD2 covers 12 bases. V lost 2 bases to trimming and J lost 5 bases; unmatched junction nucleotides: 5. CDR1 MNHEY and CDR2 SVGAGI come from the germline V gene. This CDR3 is built from 16 residues. The CDR3 protein is CASSYDLAGGQDTQYF. The CDR3 DNA reads as TGTGCCAGCAGTTACGATCTAGCGGGGGGGCAAGATACGCAGTATTTT.

With regard to this clone: The junction departs from the called germline gene at one end, perhaps through a read error. V usage is TRBV4-3 and J usage is TRBJ1-4, with D unresolved. The CDR3 length is 14 residues. The V gene's germline CDR1 is LGHNA and CDR2 YSLEER. Here the CDR3 DNA reads TGCGCCAGCAGCAAAGACACTTCTAATGAAAAACTGTTTTTT. Translation: CASSKDTSNEKLFF.

The J gene is TRBJ2-3, the V gene TRBV29-1; possible D gene TRBD2, 6 bases. V was trimmed by 1 base and J by 6 bases, leaving 11 bases between them. This CDR3 is built from 13 residues. CDR1 is SQVTM, CDR2 ANQGSEA, per germline. This CDR3 reads CSVEAGVADTQYF. The CDR3 region has the DNA TGCAGCGTTGAAGCGGGGGTTGCGGATACGCAGTATTTT.

The chain carries TRBV7-2 and TRBJ2-2; TRBD2 matches 14 bases. The CDR3 loop spans 18 amino acids. The V segment lost 0 bases and the J segment 7 bases; nucleotides outside the gene matches: 7. The germline gives CDR1 SGHTA, CDR2 FQGNSA. As DNA, the CDR3 is TGTGCCAGCAGCTTAGCCGGGACTAGCGGGGGCCATGTCGGGGAGCTGTTTTTT. This codes for CASSLAGTSGGHVGELFF.

This sequence joins TRBV3-1 (or the pseudogene TRBV3-2) and TRBJ1-4, with TRBD1 as a possible D gene (5 bases). With 4 bases removed from V and 10 bases from J, the gap between germline ends came to 16 bases. The CDR3 has 14 amino acids. Per the germline V gene, CDR1 is LGHDT and CDR2 is YNNKEL (reference sequence). DNA of the CDR3: TGTGCCAGCAGCCGCGGGACGAACGGAGGAAAACTGTTTTTT. Translation gives CASSRGTNGGKLFF.

This chain joins TRBV6-2 or TRBV6-3 and TRBJ2-1; 7 positions match TRBD2. The CDR3 has 18 residues. The ends lost 6 bases at V and 4 bases at J; junction bases unmatched: 18. Germline V gene lookup returns CDR1 MNHEY and CDR2 SVGEGT. The CDR3 nucleotides are TGTGCCAGCAGCCAGCTGGGGGGAGGTCCAGCGGGGTACAATGAGCAGTTCTTC. Amino acids: CASSQLGGGPAGYNEQFF.

This chain uses TRBV29-1 with TRBJ2-3; 10 bases match TRBD1. Trimming cost V 6 bases and J 3 bases; bases outside gene matches: 6. Germline values: CDR1 SQVTM, CDR2 ANQGSEA. The CDR3 extends over 14 amino acids. In DNA form, the CDR3 reads TGCAGCGTCGGAAGACAGGGGGCTACAGATACGCAGTATTTT. The encoded protein is CSVGRQGATDTQYF.

V and J are TRBV19 and TRBJ2-7; D unclear. Germline V CDR1 and CDR2: LNHDA, SQIVND (reference sequence). V gave up 5 bases and J gave up 6 bases, with 14 bases separating them. This CDR3 comprises 13 residues. The CDR3 DNA is TGTGCCAGTAGTCAGGTTGTCTTGGGCGAGCAGTACTTC. Its translation is CASSQVVLGEQYF.

The chain links TRBV7-2 to TRBJ2-7, with 9 bases fitting TRBD2. The junction had 11 bases not matched to a gene; V was cut back by 5 bases and J by 6 bases. This CDR3 comprises 15 residues. Germline lookup yields CDR1 SGHTA and CDR2 FQGNSA. CDR3 region: CASSQSLGLASEQYF. In DNA form, the CDR3 reads TGTGCCAGCAGCCAATCATTAGGACTAGCGAGCGAGCAGTACTTC.